These T cell receptor beta chains were read from a single sample in a study of cytomegalovirus exposure and HLA in healthy donors. Sequenced by immunoSEQ multiplex PCR; TCRdb stores in-frame clones only, minus some. The sample holds around 99,000 clones; approximately 76% are singletons and the top ten take roughly 2.3%. Sequencing was performed on PBMCs. These receptors were collected from a man younger than 35 in good health and CMV-seronegative. The CDR3 runs from the conserved cysteine through the conserved F or W.

>TRBJ1-2|TRBV19|13
CASSIGGGGGYTF
>TRBJ2-7|TRBV18|14
CASSPRETSYEQYF
>TRBJ2-1|TRBV5-4|14
CASSERGPNDEQFF
>TRBJ2-7|TRBV2|12
CASSTGYYEQYF
>TRBJ1-2|TRBV19|13
CASSILGGSGYPF
>TRBJ1-5|TRBV18|14
CASSPNRGRQPQHF
>TRBJ2-2|TRBV2|17
CASSELRGKSNTGELFF
>TRBJ1-5|TRBV6-5|13
CASSDRGGQPQHF
>TRBJ2-1|TRBV15|14
CATSIAGGRNEQFF
>TRBJ1-1|TRBV9|15
CASSPLQGSNTEAFF
>TRBJ1-5|TRBV11-2|13
CASSFDRNQPQHF
>TRBJ1-3|TRBV28|17
CASSLDQLGAPGNTIYF
>TRBJ2-2|TRBV14|16
CASSQARRGAPEELFF
>TRBJ2-2|TRBV5-1|12
CASSAIWGELFF
>TRBJ1-3|TRBV5-4|17
CASSRHTGAFSGNTIYF
>TRBJ2-5|TRBV7-8|15
CASSLVGTEKETQYF
>TRBJ1-5|TRBV5-6|19
CASSLGPRDSITLFQPQHF
>TRBJ2-7|TRBV6-6|16
CASSRAPGGLSYEQYF
>TRBJ1-4|TRBV9|14
CASSVGQPNEKLFF
>TRBJ2-5|TRBV7-9|18
CASSQQPGQGPHQETQYF
>TRBJ2-3|TRBV18|16
CASSPPGTGATDTQYF
>TRBJ2-3|TRBV5-1|16
CASSLDSGLSTDTQYF
>TRBJ2-7|TRBV2|15
CASSGETGRGLEQYF
>TRBJ2-3|TRBV2|16
CASTKMSGIKEDTQYF
>TRBJ1-3|TRBV5-4|15
CASSLDDRRANTIYF
>TRBJ2-3|TRBV4-1|16
CASSQGGGGAVDTQYF
>TRBJ2-3|TRBV28|17
CASRQRLAGASTDTQYF
>TRBJ1-6|TRBV9|12
CASGGHNSPLHF
>TRBJ1-2|TRBV28|11
CASRAGGGYTF
>TRBJ2-3|TRBV7-2|15
CASSSGGINTDTQYF
>TRBJ1-5|TRBV4-2|13
CASSREGSQPQHF
>TRBJ2-3|TRBV25-1|15
CASSEPVGPGDTQYF
>TRBJ2-5|TRBV5-1|15
CASGSPGQLKETQYF
>TRBJ2-7|TRBV29-1|13
CSVATNSLYEQYF
>TRBJ2-1|TRBV9|14
CASSGTGARSEQFF
>TRBJ1-1|TRBV6-6|11
CASKRYTEAFF
>TRBJ2-1|TRBV27|17
CASSLRSQGVSYNEQFF